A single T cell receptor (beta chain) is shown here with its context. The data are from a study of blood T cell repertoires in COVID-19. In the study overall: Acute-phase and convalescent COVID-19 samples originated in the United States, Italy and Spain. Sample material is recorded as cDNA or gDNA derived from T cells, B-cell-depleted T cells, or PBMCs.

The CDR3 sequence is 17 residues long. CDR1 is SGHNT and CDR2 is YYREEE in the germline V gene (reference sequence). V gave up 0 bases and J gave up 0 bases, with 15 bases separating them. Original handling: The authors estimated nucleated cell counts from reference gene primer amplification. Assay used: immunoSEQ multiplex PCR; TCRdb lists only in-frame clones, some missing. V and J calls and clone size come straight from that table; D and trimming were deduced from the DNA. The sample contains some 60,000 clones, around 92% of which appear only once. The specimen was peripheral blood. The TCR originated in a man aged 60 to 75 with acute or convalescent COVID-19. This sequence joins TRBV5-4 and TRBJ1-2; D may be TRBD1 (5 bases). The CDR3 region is CASSLASRAESNYGYTF. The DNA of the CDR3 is TGTGCCAGCAGCTTGGCCTCCAGGGCAGAGTCTAACTATGGCTACACCTTC.